One and the same sample provided the 16 T cell receptor beta chains below, sequenced in a study of blood T cell repertoires in COVID-19. Assay: immunoSEQ multiplex PCR; the TCRdb copy retains only in-frame clones and omits some. The sample holds around 420,000 clones, around 90% seen once. Sequencing was performed on PBMCs or T cells enriched from blood (not recorded which). The receptors come from a woman between 35 and 50 years old with acute COVID-19.

The V call is TRBV5-5, the J call TRBJ1-1; D remains ambiguous. The CDR3 runs 14 residues. Germline V gene data show CDR1 as SGHKS and CDR2 as YYEKEE (reference sequence). The germline V and J ends were trimmed by 1 base and 1 base, with 8 bases remaining between them. The CDR3 loop is CASSLQVKNTEAFF. The CDR3 nucleotides are TGTGCCAGCAGCTTGCAGGTGAAGAACACTGAAGCTTTCTTT.

This clone was seen once. The genes are TRBV5-1 and TRBJ2-2, with D possibly being TRBD1 (5 bases). The germline V gene encodes CDR1 SGHRS and CDR2 YFSETQ. The V gene lost 3 bases and the J gene lost 0 bases, with 12 bases spanning the gap. The CDR3 has 16 amino acids. CDR3 sequence reads: CASSSTQGSNTGELFF. CDR3 nucleotides: TGCGCCAGCAGCTCGACGCAGGGATCGAACACCGGGGAGCTGTTTTTT.

The CDR3 region has the DNA TGTGCCAGCAGGCAGGGACAGCTCTATGGCTACACCTTC. This sequence encodes CASRQGQLYGYTF. The chain uses TRBV12-3 or TRBV12-4 and TRBJ1-2; 7 positions agree with TRBD1. J lost 4 bases, V lost 6 bases, and 5 bases had no gene match. The CDR3 covers 13 residues.

The rearrangement uses TRBV12-3 or TRBV12-4 and TRBJ1-2; D not certain. The CDR3 contains 13 residues. Trimming removed 3 bases from V and 3 bases from J, with 8 bases in between. The CDR3, as DNA: TGTGCCAGCAGTTTGAAGAGGGACTATGGCTACACCTTC. Translated: CASSLKRDYGYTF.

This clone was counted once. The J gene is TRBJ2-2, the V gene TRBV19; 10 bases are shared with TRBD2. With 9 bases clipped from V and 3 bases from J, the junction kept 4 bases outside the gene matches. This CDR3 contains 14 residues. CDR1 LNHDA and CDR2 SQIVND come from the germline V gene (reference sequence). Here the CDR3 DNA reads TGTGCCAGCAGGACTAGCGGTCACACCGGGGAGCTGTTTTTT. Its protein is CASRTSGHTGELFF.

About this clone: Other nucleotide sequences from this sample produce the same CDR3. The CDR3 nucleotides read TGTGCCAGCAGTGTCGGGACAGGGACCTACGAGCAGTACTTC. It codes for CASSVGTGTYEQYF. The chain links TRBV2 to TRBJ2-7, with 9 bases aligning to TRBD1. Looked up from germline, CDR1 is SNHLY and CDR2 is FYNNEI. The V segment lost 4 bases and the J segment 2 bases; nucleotides outside the gene matches: 3. This CDR3 comprises 14 residues.

This chain joins TRBV11-2 and TRBJ2-7, with a weak D call TRBD2 (7 bases). The CDR3 spans 16 residues. With 2 bases removed from V and 6 bases from J, the gap between germline ends came to 20 bases. Germline V gene sequence: CDR1 SGHAT, CDR2 FQNNGV. This CDR3 reads CASSLSFAGAFREQYF. CDR3 nucleotide sequence: TGTGCCAGCAGCTTATCATTCGCGGGGGCGTTTCGCGAGCAGTACTTC. The full variable domain, in which reference TRBV11-2 and TRBJ2-7 provide the parts outside the CDR3, is EAGVAQSPRYKIIEKRQSVAFWCNPISGHATLYWYQQILGQGPKLLIQFQNNGVVDDSQLPKDRFSAERLKGVDSTLKIQPAKLEDSAVYLCASSLSFAGAFREQYFGPGTRLTVT.

The V and J genes are TRBV2 and TRBJ2-7; 10 nucleotides line up with TRBD1. There are 16 residues in the CDR3. The V and J ends lost 6 bases and 0 bases, in that order; junction bases with no gene match: 8. The germline CDR1 and CDR2 sequences are SNHLY and FYNNEI. The CDR3 sequence is CASRLLGQGDSYEQYF. CDR3 nucleotides: TGTGCCAGCAGGCTTTTAGGACAGGGGGACTCCTACGAGCAGTACTTC.

The V gene is TRBV2, the J gene TRBJ2-7; TRBD2 agrees at 7 bases. Germline CDR1 is SNHLY and CDR2 is FYNNEI. With V trimmed by 9 bases and J by 2 bases, 13 bases remained unmatched. The CDR3 extends over 15 amino acids. CDR3 loop: CASTEVGGAAYEQYF. In nucleotides, the CDR3 is TGTGCCAGTACCGAAGTGGGAGGGGCCGCCTACGAGCAGTACTTC.

V gene TRBV7-2 combines with J gene TRBJ2-1; D gene unclear. Trimming took off 2 bases at V and 4 bases at J, with 18 bases between the two ends. The CDR3 is made up of 17 amino acids. Germline V gene data show CDR1 as SGHTA and CDR2 as FQGNSA. CDR3 region: CASSLPADSYEYNEQFF. CDR3 bases: TGTGCCAGCAGCTTACCCGCCGACTCCTACGAATACAATGAGCAGTTCTTC.

The rearrangement joins TRBV24-1 to TRBJ2-1, with TRBD1 matching over 11 bases. CDR3 length: 15 amino acids. Germline V lookup: CDR1 KGHDR, CDR2 SFDVKD. V gave up 6 bases and J gave up 7 bases; unmatched junction bases: 7. The CDR3, as DNA: TGTGCCACCAGTCCCGGGACAGGGGGGTTGAATGAGCAGTTCTTC. Translating gives CATSPGTGGLNEQFF.

This clone was seen just once. This CDR3 is also generated by other DNA sequences in the sample. This chain connects TRBV18 to TRBJ2-7, with 11 positions matching TRBD1. Germline assignment: CDR1 KGHSH and CDR2 LQKENI. The CDR3 runs to 13 residues. Trimming took 2 bases from V and 6 from J; bases not matched to a gene: 0. Written as DNA, the CDR3 is TGTGCCAGCTCACCAGGGACAGGGGGCGAGCAGTACTTC. This encodes CASSPGTGGEQYF. Using reference TRBV18 and TRBJ2-7 for the parts outside the CDR3, the full variable domain is NAGVMQNPRHLVRRRGQEARLRCSPMKGHSHVYWYRQLPEEGLKFMVYLQKENIIDESGMPKERFSAEFPKEGPSILRIQQVVRGDSAAYFCASSPGTGGEQYFGPGTRLTVT.

CDR3 amino acids: CASSAPQENTEAFF. The CDR3 DNA follows: TGTGCCAGCAGCGCCCCACAGGAGAACACTGAAGCTTTCTTT. The chain uses TRBV13 and TRBJ1-1; tentatively, D is TRBD1 (5 bases). Trimming stripped 5 bases from V and 1 base from J, with 11 bases between. CDR3 length: 14 amino acids. CDR1 and CDR2 (germline): PRHDT, FYEKMQ (reference sequence).

The chain couples TRBV2 to TRBJ1-1; weak D call: TRBD1 (6 bases). CDR1 is SNHLY, CDR2 FYNNEI, per germline. Trimming shortened V by 2 bases and J by 3 bases, and 10 bases separated the two germline ends. The CDR3 extends over 14 amino acids. CDR3 nucleotides: TGTGCCAGCAGTGAACAGGACAGATACACTGAAGCTTTCTTT. Translation: CASSEQDRYTEAFF.

The rearrangement uses TRBV7-2 and TRBJ1-6, with no clear D. CDR3 length: 16 residues. Trimming left V 2 bases short and J 5 bases short, with 13 bases between. CDR1 and CDR2 from the germline V gene are SGHTA and FQGNSA. For the CDR3, the DNA is TGTGCCAGCAGCTTATATTCGGGCGGGAATAATTCACCCCTCCACTTT. Residues: CASSLYSGGNNSPLHF.

The chain carries TRBV29-1 and TRBJ1-1; maybe TRBD1 (6 bases). V lost 4 bases and J lost 3, with 15 bases in between. The CDR3 totals 14 residues. Germline assignment: CDR1 SQVTM and CDR2 ANQGSEA. CDR3 in amino acids: CSVVPGAGDTEAFF. DNA for the CDR3: TGCAGCGTTGTTCCTGGGGCAGGGGACACTGAAGCTTTCTTT.